Shown below are 27 T cell receptor beta chains from a single sample sequenced in a study of T cell responses to AZD1222 COVID-19 vaccine. Using immunoSEQ multiplex PCR, the repertoire was profiled, and TCRdb retains in-frame clones only, with some absent. Of about 140,000 clones listed, about 89% are singletons. The sample here was peripheral blood, taken 28 days after the second dose of the MenACWY control vaccine. These receptors came from an adult who received the MenACWY meningococcal vaccine as a control.

The gene calls are TRBV6-5 and TRBJ1-1; TRBD1 is a possible D gene (6 bases). Trimming stripped 0 bases from V and 5 bases from J, with 13 bases between. Germline CDR1 is MNHEY and CDR2 is SVGAGI. The length of the CDR3 is 15 residues. Here the CDR3 reads CASSYSTGGGTEAFF. CDR3 DNA sequence: TGTGCCAGCAGTTACTCGACGGGGGGCGGTACTGAAGCTTTCTTT.

The gene calls are TRBV3-1 (or the pseudogene TRBV3-2) and TRBJ2-7; TRBD2 matches at 10 bases. The CDR3 covers 17 residues. Germline CDR1 and CDR2: LGHDT and YNNKEL (reference sequence). The junction had 10 bases not matched to a gene; V was cut back by 1 base and J by 4 bases. Here the CDR3 reads CASSQGASGSGSYEQYF. DNA for the CDR3: TGTGCCAGCAGCCAAGGGGCTAGCGGGAGTGGTTCTTACGAGCAGTACTTC.

The gene calls are TRBV11-2 and TRBJ2-3; D is uncertain. The V and J ends lost 7 bases and 2 bases respectively, with 10 bases between them. CDR1 is SGHAT and CDR2 is FQNNGV in the germline V gene. This CDR3 has 13 amino acids. The CDR3 bases are TGTGCCAGCACCTCAGGAAACACAGATACGCAGTATTTT. Amino acids: CASTSGNTDTQYF.

The chain carries TRBV9 and TRBJ2-7, with unresolved D. The CDR3 spans 12 residues. V shed 3 bases and J shed 6 bases, with 10 bases lying between them. Per germline, CDR1 SGDLS and CDR2 YYNGEE. The CDR3 protein is CASSEATGEQYF. The CDR3 coding sequence is TGTGCCAGCAGCGAGGCGACTGGCGAGCAGTACTTC.

The chain carries TRBV27 and TRBJ2-7; 10 bases agree with TRBD1. The length of the CDR3 is 18 residues. The ends lost 5 bases at V and 0 bases at J; junction bases unmatched: 13. CDR1 MNHEY and CDR2 SMNVEV come from the germline V gene (reference sequence). CDR3 in amino acids: CASSLPTRTGGGSYEQYF. CDR3 in DNA: TGTGCCAGCAGTCTACCAACCCGGACAGGGGGAGGCTCCTACGAGCAGTACTTC.

V gene TRBV5-1 combines with J gene TRBJ1-1, with unresolved D. This CDR3 has 14 amino acids. CDR1 and CDR2 from the germline V gene are SGHRS and YFSETQ. V lost 4 bases and J lost 4, with 14 bases in between. For the CDR3, the DNA is TGCGCCAGCAGCGTGACATCATCTGGCACTGAAGCTTTCTTT. Protein sequence: CASSVTSSGTEAFF.

The J gene is TRBJ1-2, the V gene TRBV7-9; D might be TRBD1 (6 bases). Germline V CDR1 and CDR2: SEHNR, FQNEAQ (reference sequence). V gave up 5 bases and J gave up 6 bases, with 7 bases separating them. The CDR3 sequence is 11 residues long. CDR3 sequence: CASSNRDGYTF. The CDR3 DNA follows: TGTGCCAGCAGCAACAGGGATGGCTACACCTTC. Full variable domain (missing parts from reference TRBV7-9 and TRBJ1-2): DTGVSQNPRHKITKRGQNVTFRCDPISEHNRLYWYRQTLGQGPEFLTYFQNEAQLEKSRLLSDRFSAERPKGSFSTLEIQRTEQGDSAMYLCASSNRDGYTFGSGTRLTVV.

This clone was found once. The chain uses TRBV5-5 and TRBJ1-5, with D tentatively TRBD1 (5 bases). The CDR3 is made up of 14 amino acids. Germline CDR1 SGHKS, CDR2 YYEKEE (reference sequence). V was shortened by 0 bases and J by 6 bases, with 10 bases between the two germline ends. The DNA for the CDR3 is TGTGCCAGCAGCTTGGCCCCGGGGGGTCAGCCCCAGCATTTT. Protein: CASSLAPGGQPQHF. The variable domain in full, completed from reference TRBV5-5 and TRBJ1-5, reads DAGVTQSPTHLIKTRGQQVTLRCSPISGHKSVSWYQQVLGQGPQFIFQYYEKEERGRGNFPDRFSARQFPNYSSELNVNALLLGDSALYLCASSLAPGGQPQHFGDGTRLSIL.

J is TRBJ1-5 and V is TRBV19; a possible D gene is TRBD1 (5 bases). This CDR3 contains 16 residues. Trimming left V 7 bases short and J 0 bases short, with 16 bases between. Per germline, CDR1 LNHDA and CDR2 SQIVND (reference sequence). The CDR3 DNA reads as TGTGCCAGTACCGAGAGGGGCGCAGATAGCAATCAGCCCCAGCATTTT. Translated: CASTERGADSNQPQHF.

V gene TRBV11-2 combines with J gene TRBJ2-1; 12 positions agree with TRBD2. The CDR3 totals 15 residues. Germline values: CDR1 SGHAT, CDR2 FQNNGV. Trimming took 5 bases from V and 7 from J; bases not matched to a gene: 6. The CDR3 here is CASSQLAGGVNEQFF. CDR3 in DNA: TGTGCCAGCAGCCAACTAGCGGGAGGTGTAAATGAGCAGTTCTTC.

This chain uses TRBV29-1 with TRBJ2-3; 12 bases fit TRBD2. The trim removed 7 bases at V and 3 bases at J, leaving 11 bases unmatched. Germline-derived CDR1 and CDR2 are SQVTM and ANQGSEA. The CDR3 has 16 residues. CDR3 in amino acids: CSGRTALAGGTDTQYF. As DNA, the CDR3 is TGCAGCGGAAGGACTGCTCTAGCGGGAGGGACAGATACGCAGTATTTT.

The chain carries TRBV28 and TRBJ2-3; 11 bases align to TRBD1. The V gene end was trimmed by 5 bases and the J gene end by 5 bases; junction bases not matched to a gene: 9. The CDR3 runs 16 residues. Per germline, CDR1 MDHEN and CDR2 SYDVKM. In DNA, the CDR3 is TGTGCCAGCAGTCTGAACGGACAGGGGGCCGGAGATACGCAGTATTTT. It specifies CASSLNGQGAGDTQYF.

The rearrangement uses TRBV21-1 and TRBJ1-5; the DNA was not used to check the table's D call, TRBD1. TRBV21-1 is tagged as a pseudogene. There are 15 residues in the CDR3. CDR3 loop: CASSPNPRGRQPQHF. The CDR3 bases are TGTGCCAGCAGCCCCAACCCCAGGGGGCGTCAGCCCCAGCATTTT.

The chain has TRBV18 and TRBJ2-1, with TRBD2 identical over 9 bases. The V gene end was trimmed by 3 bases and the J gene end by 9 bases; junction bases not matched to a gene: 6. The germline gives CDR1 KGHSH, CDR2 LQKENI. This CDR3 spans 14 amino acids. In DNA form, the CDR3 reads TGTGCCAGCTCACCCAGTAGCGGGGGACTTGAGCAGTTCTTC. This translates into CASSPSSGGLEQFF.

The chain is built from TRBV4-3 and TRBJ2-3; TRBD2 matches at 11 bases. Unmatched junction bases numbered 11, after V lost 0 bases and J lost 0 bases. Per germline, CDR1 LGHNA and CDR2 YSLEER. This CDR3 has 20 amino acids. The CDR3 reads CASSQDHHSGGASSTDTQYF. CDR3 in DNA: TGCGCCAGCAGCCAAGATCACCATAGCGGGGGGGCCTCTAGCACAGATACGCAGTATTTT.

The chain carries TRBV11-3 and TRBJ2-2; 8 bases match TRBD1. V lost 1 base, J lost 6 bases, and 7 bases stayed unmatched. The CDR3 contains 16 residues. Looked up from germline, CDR1 is SGHNT and CDR2 is YENEEA. The CDR3 protein is CASSLVVTGESGELFF. CDR3 nucleotide sequence: TGTGCCAGCAGCTTAGTGGTGACAGGGGAGTCCGGGGAGCTGTTTTTT.

A single count supports this clone. The CDR3 nucleotides read TGCGCCAGCAGCGGGACTAGCAGTGATGCAGATACGCAGTATTTT. Translation gives CASSGTSSDADTQYF. V gene TRBV5-1 combines with J gene TRBJ2-3; 9 bases agree with TRBD2. The CDR3 extends over 15 amino acids. With V trimmed by 4 bases and J by 4 bases, 7 bases remained unmatched. Per germline, CDR1 SGHRS and CDR2 YFSETQ.

The chain is built from TRBV4-3 and TRBJ2-3, with D possibly TRBD1 on 6 matching bases. This CDR3 region has 16 residues. Trimming removed 0 bases at V and 1 base at J, with 11 bases between. CDR1 is LGHNA and CDR2 is YSLEER in the germline V gene. The CDR3 region is CASSQDPPGGTDTQYF. As DNA, the CDR3 is TGCGCCAGCAGCCAAGACCCTCCAGGGGGCACAGATACGCAGTATTTT.

The count of this clone is one. The V call is TRBV9, the J call TRBJ2-2; 8 nucleotides align to TRBD2. V was pared by 3 bases and J by 1 base, with 5 bases of the junction left unmatched. CDR1 SGDLS and CDR2 YYNGEE come from the germline V gene. CDR3 length: 16 amino acids. CDR3 sequence: CASSALSGMNTGELFF. In nucleotides, the CDR3 is TGTGCCAGCAGCGCCCTTAGCGGGATGAACACCGGGGAGCTGTTTTTT.

The chain carries TRBV5-1 and TRBJ2-1, with no clear D. V lost 6 bases, J lost 3 bases, and 13 bases lay in between. From germline, CDR1 is SGHRS and CDR2 YFSETQ. The CDR3 is made up of 14 amino acids. The CDR3 protein is CASNLGVSYNEQFF. CDR3 DNA sequence: TGCGCCAGCAATCTTGGGGTGAGCTACAATGAGCAGTTCTTC. Full variable domain (remainder filled in from reference TRBV5-1 and TRBJ2-1): KAGVTQTPRYLIKTRGQQVTLSCSPISGHRSVSWYQQTPGQGLQFLFEYFSETQRNKGNFPGRFSGRQFSNSRSEMNVSTLELGDSALYLCASNLGVSYNEQFFGPGTRLTVL.

The chain has TRBV4-3 and TRBJ2-3; D may be TRBD2 (6 bases). The V gene lost 3 bases and the J gene lost 9 bases, with 13 bases spanning the gap. Per the germline V gene, CDR1 is LGHNA and CDR2 is YSLEER. This CDR3 has 13 amino acids. The CDR3 region has the DNA TGCGCCAGCAGCCAGGAGCCGGGAGACACGCAGTATTTT. It yields the protein CASSQEPGDTQYF.

This chain links TRBV5-6 with TRBJ2-7; 7 nucleotides agree with TRBD2. V trimming: 2 bases; J trimming: 1 base; junction bases outside the gene matches: 3. Germline V lookup: CDR1 SGHDT, CDR2 YYEEEE. This CDR3 comprises 14 residues. CDR3 nucleotides: TGTGCCAGCAGCTTCGGGGGGAATTCCTACGAGCAGTACTTC. Its protein product is CASSFGGNSYEQYF. Using reference TRBV5-6 and TRBJ2-7 for the parts outside the CDR3, the full variable domain is DAGVTQSPTHLIKTRGQQVTLRCSPKSGHDTVSWYQQALGQGPQFIFQYYEEEERQRGNFPDRFSGHQFPNYSSELNVNALLLGDSALYLCASSFGGNSYEQYFGPGTRLTVT.

The chain employs TRBV7-9 and TRBJ2-5, with D uncertain. The germline CDR1 and CDR2 sequences are SEHNR and FQNEAQ (reference sequence). The CDR3 consists of 13 residues. Trimming left V 2 bases short and J 4 bases short, with 8 bases between. CDR3 protein: CASSLLALETQYF. The CDR3 DNA reads TGTGCCAGCAGCTTACTGGCCTTAGAGACCCAGTACTTC.

Turning to this clone: This sample includes further DNA sequences coding for the same CDR3. The chain links TRBV27 to TRBJ1-2; D is unresolved. Looked up from germline, CDR1 is MNHEY and CDR2 is SMNVEV (reference sequence). Trimming cost V 2 bases and J 4 bases, with 11 bases left between them. This CDR3 is built from 14 residues. DNA of the CDR3: TGTGCCAGCAGTTTAAGCAAGGGTGGCTATGGCTACACCTTC. Amino acid sequence: CASSLSKGGYGYTF.

The chain is built from TRBV19 and TRBJ1-4, with 8 bases matching TRBD1. The trim removed 3 bases at V and 7 bases at J, leaving 1 base unmatched. The V gene's germline CDR1 is LNHDA and CDR2 SQIVND (reference sequence). The CDR3 extends over 13 amino acids. The CDR3 loop reads CASSIDRGEKLFF. The CDR3 nucleotides are TGTGCCAGTAGTATCGACAGGGGTGAAAAACTGTTTTTT.

The chain joins TRBV2 to TRBJ1-1; D uncertain. Germline-derived CDR1 and CDR2 are SNHLY and FYNNEI. The CDR3 has 15 residues. V was clipped by 5 bases and J by 1 base, with 14 bases between them. Here the CDR3 DNA reads TGTGCCAGCAGTACACTTCCCGAGGGGAACACTGAAGCTTTCTTT. Protein product: CASSTLPEGNTEAFF.

The J gene is TRBJ2-3, the V gene TRBV12-5; D gene uncertain. This CDR3 has 13 amino acids. CDR1 LGHNT and CDR2 FRNRAP come from the germline V gene. The V end was cut by 2 bases, the J end by 2 bases, with 5 bases between. As DNA, the CDR3 is TGTGCTAGTGGTTTGCAATTCACAGATACGCAGTATTTT. This sequence encodes CASGLQFTDTQYF.